Below are 12 T cell receptor beta chains sequenced from a single sample in a study of beta chain features in type 1 diabetes. The investigators reverse transcribed all of the isolated RNA, so they sequenced expressed TCRB transcripts. The repertoire was sequenced with immunoSEQ multiplex PCR; TCRdb's copy has only in-frame clones and lacks some. This table holds fewer than 65,000 clones, around three fifths found once. Sample: Tregs from blood. The source of these receptors is a woman under 30 in good health.

Only one count was recorded for this clone. The chain couples TRBV5-1 to TRBJ1-5; a possible D gene is TRBD1 (5 bases). V lost 2 bases and J lost 5, with 11 bases in between. The CDR3 loop spans 14 amino acids. The germline V gene has CDR1 SGHRS and CDR2 YFSETQ. CDR3 loop: CASSLNPGDQPQHF. In DNA, the CDR3 is TGCGCCAGCAGCTTAAACCCGGGGGATCAGCCCCAGCATTTT. Full variable domain (missing parts from reference TRBV5-1 and TRBJ1-5): KAGVTQTPRYLIKTRGQQVTLSCSPISGHRSVSWYQQTPGQGLQFLFEYFSETQRNKGNFPGRFSGRQFSNSRSEMNVSTLELGDSALYLCASSLNPGDQPQHFGDGTRLSIL.

This clone was seen a handful of times. The chain has TRBV19 and TRBJ2-7; D is perhaps TRBD1 (6 bases). The V end was cut by 2 bases, the J end by 3 bases, with 11 bases between. CDR1 and CDR2 from the germline V gene are LNHDA and SQIVND (reference sequence). The CDR3 is 14 amino acids. CDR3 nucleotide sequence: TGTGCCAGTAGTATACGGACAGACCTCTACGAGCAGTACTTC. Translating it yields CASSIRTDLYEQYF.

The chain couples TRBV9 to TRBJ2-5, with TRBD2 matching over 9 bases. Germline loops: CDR1 SGDLS, CDR2 YYNGEE. The CDR3 has 13 residues. Trimming at V came to 5 bases and at J to 3 bases, leaving 2 bases not matched to a gene. Here the CDR3 reads CASSASGEETQYF. CDR3 in DNA: TGTGCCAGCAGTGCTAGCGGGGAAGAGACCCAGTACTTC.

The CDR3 nucleotides read TGTGCCAGCAGCTTAGCCGTGGGACTAGCGGGTTCTCCCTACGAGCAGTACTTC. It yields the protein CASSLAVGLAGSPYEQYF. The chain carries TRBV4-2 and TRBJ2-7; 12 bases fit TRBD2. CDR1 and CDR2 from the germline V gene are LGHNA and YNFKEQ. Trimming at V came to 5 bases and at J to 2 bases, leaving 13 bases not matched to a gene. This CDR3 region has 18 residues.

This clone is medium-sized by share. The chain uses TRBV7-9 and TRBJ2-3; 9 positions match TRBD2. Germline loops: CDR1 SEHNR, CDR2 FQNEAQ (reference sequence). V was clipped by 5 bases and J by 2 bases; unmatched bases: 11. The CDR3 sequence is 17 residues long. In DNA form, the CDR3 reads TGTGCCAGCAGCGCGTATACCCTAGCGGGGCTCACAGATACGCAGTATTTT. This encodes CASSAYTLAGLTDTQYF.

The chain is built from TRBV9 and TRBJ1-2; weak D call: TRBD1 (6 bases). CDR1 SGDLS and CDR2 YYNGEE come from the germline V gene. Deletions cut 4 bases from V and 2 bases from J, with 15 bases between. The CDR3 spans 15 residues. CDR3 region: CASSPRTGMNYGYTF. Written as DNA, the CDR3 is TGTGCCAGCAGCCCCCGAACAGGGATGAACTATGGCTACACCTTC.

The CDR3 region is CASSLGTGPYF. CDR3 coding DNA: TGTGCCAGCAGCTTAGGTACAGGGCCGTACTTC. V gene TRBV11-2 combines with J gene TRBJ2-7; TRBD1 is a possible D gene (6 bases). CDR1 and CDR2 from the germline V gene are SGHAT and FQNNGV. Trimming left V 1 base short and J 12 bases short, with 10 bases between. The CDR3 sequence is 11 residues long.

On this clone: Other nucleotide sequences from this sample produce the same CDR3. The chain links TRBV4-3 to TRBJ1-2, with D tentatively TRBD1 (5 bases). CDR3 length: 13 amino acids. V was cut by 0 bases and J by 7 bases, with 9 bases left in between. The germline V gene has CDR1 LGHNA and CDR2 YSLEER. DNA for the CDR3: TGCGCCAGCAGCCAAGACAGGGTCGGTGGCTACACCTTC. Amino acids: CASSQDRVGGYTF.

The chain is built from TRBV28 and TRBJ2-5; 8 bases map to TRBD1. Germline loops: CDR1 MDHEN, CDR2 SYDVKM. The V segment lost 4 bases and the J segment 5 bases; nucleotides outside the gene matches: 9. The CDR3 has 15 residues. The CDR3 reads CASSSPGQGLETQYF. DNA for the CDR3: TGTGCCAGCAGTTCCCCCGGACAGGGTTTGGAGACCCAGTACTTC.

The chain links TRBV7-2 to TRBJ1-2; D gene uncertain. V was cut by 3 bases and J by 7 bases, with 9 bases left in between. The CDR3 spans 12 residues. From germline, CDR1 is SGHTA and CDR2 FQGNSA. The CDR3 DNA reads as TGTGCCAGCAGCTTCGTGATTAGTGGCTACACCTTC. This translates into CASSFVISGYTF.

This clone was counted between two and nine times. The gene calls are TRBV9 and TRBJ1-4, with D maybe TRBD1 (5 bases). Trimming pared 0 bases from V and 8 bases from J, leaving 11 bases between. The CDR3 sequence is 14 residues long. CDR1 and CDR2 (germline): SGDLS, YYNGEE. The CDR3 nucleotides read TGTGCCAGCAGCGTAGCCCAGGGTGGGGAAAAACTGTTTTTT. Its protein product is CASSVAQGGEKLFF.

This sequence joins TRBV5-1 and TRBJ2-1, with 10 nucleotides matching TRBD2. This CDR3 is 15 amino acids long. V was clipped by 7 bases and J by 4 bases; unmatched bases: 8. CDR1 and CDR2 from the germline V gene are SGHRS and YFSETQ. CDR3 sequence reads: CASRAGLATYNEQFF. The CDR3 DNA sequence: TGCGCCAGCCGAGCGGGACTAGCGACTTACAATGAGCAGTTCTTC.